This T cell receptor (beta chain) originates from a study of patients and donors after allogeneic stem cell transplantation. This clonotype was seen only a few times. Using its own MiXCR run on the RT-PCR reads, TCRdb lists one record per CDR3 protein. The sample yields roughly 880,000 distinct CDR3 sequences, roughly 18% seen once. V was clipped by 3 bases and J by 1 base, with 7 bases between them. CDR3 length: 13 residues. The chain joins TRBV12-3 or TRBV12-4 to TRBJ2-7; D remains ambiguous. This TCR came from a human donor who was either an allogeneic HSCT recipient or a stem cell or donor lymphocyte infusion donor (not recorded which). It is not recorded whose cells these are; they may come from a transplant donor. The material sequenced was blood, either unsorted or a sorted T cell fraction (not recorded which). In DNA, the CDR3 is TGTGCCAGCAGTTTTGTAGGGTCCTACGAGCAGTACTTC. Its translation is CASSFVGSYEQYF.